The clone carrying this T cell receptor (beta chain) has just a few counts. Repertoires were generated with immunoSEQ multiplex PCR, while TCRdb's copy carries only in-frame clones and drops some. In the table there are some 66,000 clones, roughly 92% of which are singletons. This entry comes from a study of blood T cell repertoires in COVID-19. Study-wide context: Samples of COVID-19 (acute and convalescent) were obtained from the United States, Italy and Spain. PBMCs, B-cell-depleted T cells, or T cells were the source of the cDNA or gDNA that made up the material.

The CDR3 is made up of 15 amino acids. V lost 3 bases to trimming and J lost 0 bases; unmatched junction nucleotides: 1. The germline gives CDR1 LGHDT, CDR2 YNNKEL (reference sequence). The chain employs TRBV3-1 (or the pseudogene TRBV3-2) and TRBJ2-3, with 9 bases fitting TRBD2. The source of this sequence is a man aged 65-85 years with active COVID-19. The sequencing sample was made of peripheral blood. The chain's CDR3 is CASSQTSGSTDTQYF. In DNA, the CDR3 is TGTGCCAGCAGCCAGACTAGCGGTAGCACAGATACGCAGTATTTT.